This entry lists 20 T cell receptor beta chains sequenced from one sample in a study of CD8 T cells in Susac syndrome. With random hexamers, reverse transcription was performed on about 0.5 to 1 ug of RNA. Using its own MiXCR run on the immunoSEQ multiplex PCR reads, TCRdb lists one record per CDR3 protein. The sample lists roughly 120,000 distinct CDR3 sequences, approximately 93% occurring once. Sequenced input: CD4+ T cells from PBMCs. The origin of the receptors is a human donor with multiple sclerosis.

The chain uses TRBV6-1 and TRBJ2-5, with D maybe TRBD2 (5 bases). V was cut by 8 bases and J by 4 bases, with 17 bases left in between. The length of the CDR3 is 14 residues. Germline V gene lookup returns CDR1 MNHNS and CDR2 SASEGT. CDR3 region: CASGLRMASETQYF. In DNA, the CDR3 is TGTGCCAGCGGACTTAGGATGGCATCAGAGACCCAGTACTTC.

V gene TRBV2 combines with J gene TRBJ1-6; weak D call: TRBD1 (5 bases). V gave up 8 bases and J gave up 5 bases, with 10 bases separating them. Looked up from germline, CDR1 is SNHLY and CDR2 is FYNNEI. The CDR3 length is 13 residues. The CDR3 reads CASLGRDNSPLHF. CDR3 nucleotides: TGTGCCAGCCTTGGCAGGGATAATTCACCCCTCCACTTT.

V and J are TRBV12-3 or TRBV12-4 and TRBJ2-2, with no clear D. V dropped 6 bases and J dropped 3 bases, with 11 bases sitting between them. This CDR3 contains 14 residues. The CDR3 sequence is CASRTFGDTGELFF. In DNA, the CDR3 is TGTGCCAGCAGGACCTTTGGGGACACCGGGGAGCTGTTTTTT.

The gene calls are TRBV7-9 and TRBJ2-5; maybe TRBD2 (6 bases). The CDR3 covers 13 residues. Trimming cost V 3 bases and J 1 base, with 6 bases left between them. Germline V gene data show CDR1 as SEHNR and CDR2 as FQNEAQ (reference sequence). CDR3 protein: CASSLRGQETQYF. The CDR3 DNA follows: TGTGCCAGCAGCTTGCGGGGCCAAGAGACCCAGTACTTC.

The rearrangement joins TRBV7-3 to TRBJ2-7; 7 bases are a match to TRBD2. The length of the CDR3 is 15 residues. Germline V gene data show CDR1 as SGHTA and CDR2 as FQGTGA. Trimming removed 1 base from V and 2 bases from J; junction bases left unmatched: 5. CDR3 DNA: TGTGCCAGCAGCTTAAGGGGGGGGAGCCCCTACGAGCAGTACTTC. Protein product: CASSLRGGSPYEQYF.

The rearrangement links TRBV7-3 to TRBJ1-2, with D tentatively TRBD1 (5 bases). Trimming cost V 7 bases and J 3 bases, with 15 bases left between them. Germline V gene data show CDR1 as SGHTA and CDR2 as FQGTGA. The CDR3 length is 14 residues. CDR3 bases: TGTGCCAGCACAGCGGGGGGAGATGACTATGGCTACACCTTC. It yields the protein CASTAGGDDYGYTF.

The J gene is TRBJ1-1, the V gene TRBV5-1; D is undetermined. The germline V gene has CDR1 SGHRS and CDR2 YFSETQ. V was clipped by 1 base and J by 5 bases, with 12 bases between them. CDR3 size: 14 residues. The CDR3 is CASSLPDLSTEAFF. The DNA for the CDR3 is TGCGCCAGCAGCTTGCCGGACCTAAGTACTGAAGCTTTCTTT. The entire variable domain, with the rest obtained from reference TRBV5-1 and TRBJ1-1, is as follows: KAGVTQTPRYLIKTRGQQVTLSCSPISGHRSVSWYQQTPGQGLQFLFEYFSETQRNKGNFPGRFSGRQFSNSRSEMNVSTLELGDSALYLCASSLPDLSTEAFFGQGTRLTVV.

The V gene is TRBV10-3, the J gene TRBJ1-2; the match to TRBD1 covers 9 bases. The CDR3 loop spans 16 amino acids. The junction had 8 bases not matched to a gene; V was cut back by 3 bases and J by 3 bases. CDR1 is ENHRY, CDR2 SYGVKD, per germline. The CDR3 sequence: CAISEGDRGNDYGYTF. The CDR3 DNA sequence: TGTGCCATCAGTGAAGGTGACAGGGGGAATGACTATGGCTACACCTTC.

The rearrangement links TRBV6-5 to TRBJ1-1; D unclear. The CDR3 is 14 amino acids. V lost 7 bases, J lost 5 bases, and 17 bases lay in between. Germline V gene lookup returns CDR1 MNHEY and CDR2 SVGAGI. CDR3 amino acids: CASMKGDWRTEAFF. The CDR3 coding sequence is TGTGCCAGCATGAAAGGAGACTGGCGGACTGAAGCTTTCTTT.

V gene TRBV19 combines with J gene TRBJ2-7; D is uncertain. V was clipped by 4 bases and J by 0 bases, with 13 bases between them. Germline V CDR1 and CDR2: LNHDA, SQIVND (reference sequence). There are 15 residues in the CDR3. The CDR3 here is CASSTGDLGSYEQYF. CDR3 DNA sequence: TGTGCCAGTAGTACCGGAGACTTAGGCTCCTACGAGCAGTACTTC.

This sequence joins TRBV29-1 and TRBJ1-4; D perhaps matches TRBD1 (6 bases). CDR1 is SQVTM and CDR2 is ANQGSEA in the germline V gene. There are 13 residues in the CDR3. V lost 6 bases, J lost 7 bases, and 15 bases lay in between. The CDR3 DNA reads as TGCAGCGTCGGGGGCGCGGCAGTTGAAAAACTGTTTTTT. It translates to CSVGGAAVEKLFF.

V is TRBV12-5 and J is TRBJ1-4; 9 bases are a match to TRBD1. The CDR3 runs to 15 residues. V was clipped by 5 bases and J by 15 bases; unmatched bases: 16. CDR1 and CDR2 (germline): LGHNT, FRNRAP. CDR3 in DNA: TGTGCTAGTGGTCCGGGACAGGGCCTAGTCCAAGAAATGTTTTTT. It codes for CASGPGQGLVQEMFF. Supplemented by reference TRBV12-5 and TRBJ1-4, the full variable domain reads DARVTQTPRHKVTEMGQEVTMRCQPILGHNTVFWYRQTMMQGLELLAYFRNRAPLDDSGMPKDRFSAEMPDATLATLKIQPSEPRDSAVYFCASGPGQGLVQEMFFGSGTQLSVL.

The V and J genes are TRBV24-1 and TRBJ2-6, with 11 bases aligning to TRBD1. There are 19 residues in the CDR3. CDR1 is KGHDR, CDR2 SFDVKD, per germline. After removal of 2 bases from V and 2 bases from J, the junction contained 7 bases not matched to a gene. In nucleotides, the CDR3 is TGTGCCACCAGTGATTGGACAGGGGGCCCTTCAACTGGGGCCAACGTCCTGACTTTC. It yields the protein CATSDWTGGPSTGANVLTF.

The CDR3 loop is CSVEEGQETQYF. DNA of the CDR3: TGCAGCGTTGAAGAAGGTCAAGAGACCCAGTACTTC. This chain joins TRBV29-1 and TRBJ2-5; D is unresolved. Looked up from germline, CDR1 is SQVTM and CDR2 is ANQGSEA. With 0 bases removed from V and 2 bases from J, the gap between germline ends came to 4 bases. The CDR3 runs 12 residues.

The chain combines TRBV15 with TRBJ2-1; possibly TRBD2 for D (5 bases). The V gene's germline CDR1 is LNHNV and CDR2 YYDKDF (reference sequence). This CDR3 has 12 residues. Trimming pared 9 bases from V and 0 bases from J, leaving 6 bases between. The CDR3, as DNA: TGTGCCACGGGGAGCTCCTACAATGAGCAGTTCTTC. It yields the protein CATGSSYNEQFF. The variable domain in full, with the rest retrieved from reference TRBV15 and TRBJ2-1, is DAMVIQNPRYQVTQFGKPVTLSCSQTLNHNVMYWYQQKSSQAPKLLFHYYDKDFNNEADTPDNFQSRRPNTSFCFLDIRSPGLGDTAMYLCATGSSYNEQFFGPGTRLTVL.

This chain joins TRBV2 and TRBJ1-2; D possibly corresponds to TRBD1 (5 bases). The length of the CDR3 is 13 residues. V gave up 7 bases and J gave up 4 bases, with 13 bases separating them. The germline V gene encodes CDR1 SNHLY and CDR2 FYNNEI. In DNA form, the CDR3 reads TGTGCCAGCACCCCGAAAGGGGCCTATGGCTACACCTTC. This sequence encodes CASTPKGAYGYTF.

The rearrangement links TRBV7-6 to TRBJ1-6; no clear D. This CDR3 is built from 16 residues. V was shortened by 0 bases and J by 0 bases, with 6 bases between the two germline ends. Germline assignment: CDR1 SGHVS and CDR2 FNYEAQ. The CDR3 DNA reads TGTGCCAGCAGCTTAGCTCCCGGCTCCTATAATTCACCCCTCCACTTT. This encodes CASSLAPGSYNSPLHF.

This chain connects TRBV29-1 to TRBJ1-2, with D uncertain. This CDR3 is 11 amino acids long. Germline CDR1 SQVTM, CDR2 ANQGSEA. V was pared by 3 bases and J by 5 bases, with 7 bases between. CDR3 residues: CSVESRYGYTF. CDR3 sequence (DNA): TGCAGCGTTGAGTCACGATATGGCTACACCTTC. The full variable domain, rest sourced from reference TRBV29-1 and TRBJ1-2, is SAVISQKPSRDICQRGTSLTIQCQVDSQVTMMFWYRQQPGQSLTLIATANQGSEATYESGFVIDKFPISRPNLTFSTLTVSNMSPEDSSIYLCSVESRYGYTFGSGTRLTVV.

As DNA, the CDR3 is TGTGCCAGCAGCTTAGGGAACGTGGGGCTAGAGACCCAGTACTTC. It codes for CASSLGNVGLETQYF. This chain uses TRBV7-7 with TRBJ2-5; D perhaps matches TRBD1 (5 bases). Germline CDR1 reads SSHAT; CDR2 reads FNYEAQ (reference sequence). Deletions cut 1 base from V and 4 bases from J, with 13 bases between. The CDR3 contains 15 residues.

The gene calls are TRBV2 and TRBJ2-2; D is ambiguous. CDR1 SNHLY and CDR2 FYNNEI come from the germline V gene. V shed 7 bases and J shed 3 bases, with 12 bases lying between them. This CDR3 region has 14 residues. The CDR3 region has the DNA TGTGCCAGCACTACCCACAGTGACACCGGGGAGCTGTTTTTT. This encodes CASTTHSDTGELFF.